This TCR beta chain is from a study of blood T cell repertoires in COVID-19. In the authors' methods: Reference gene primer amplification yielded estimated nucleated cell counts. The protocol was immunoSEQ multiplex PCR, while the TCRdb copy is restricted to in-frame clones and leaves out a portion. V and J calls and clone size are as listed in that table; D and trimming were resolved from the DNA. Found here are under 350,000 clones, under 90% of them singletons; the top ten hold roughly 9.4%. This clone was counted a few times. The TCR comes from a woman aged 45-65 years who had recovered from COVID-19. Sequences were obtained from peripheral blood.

This chain's CDR3 is CASSQDMILAGNEQFF. The CDR3 coding sequence is TGTGCCAGCAGCCAAGACATGATTCTAGCGGGGAATGAGCAGTTCTTC. The V and J genes are TRBV3-1 (or the pseudogene TRBV3-2) and TRBJ2-1; 9 positions match TRBD2. The V gene's germline CDR1 is LGHDT and CDR2 YNNKEL (reference sequence). With V trimmed by 0 bases and J by 7 bases, 7 bases remained unmatched. CDR3 size: 16 residues.